The clone carrying this T cell receptor beta chain was counted between two and nine times. Its target is unknown. The sample is drawn from a study of T cells in Graves' hyperthyroidism and ophthalmopathy. Notes on the study in general: Most thyroid clonotypes expanded above 0.001 were also detected in blood.

Orbital computed tomography and thyroid ultrasound, together with serum TRAb and thyroxine and clinical symptoms, were used for diagnoses. A roughly 10 ml volume of fresh peripheral blood provided the PBMCs. V shed 1 base, J shed 0 bases, and the junction held 7 bases outside the gene matches. The CDR3 sequence is 17 residues long. Germline lookup yields CDR1 MGHRA and CDR2 YSYEKL. Regions amplified from RNA transcripts were the TCR beta CDR3 regions. Primed by the HTBI set, a first-round RT-PCR was run on the TCR CDR3. TCRdb re-called the multiplex PCR reads with MiXCR, one entry per CDR3 protein. The sample consists of approximately 400,000 distinct CDR3 sequences, over 12% of them appearing once.

The sample consisted of blood. The rearrangement links TRBV4-1 to TRBJ2-7; 9 bases line up with TRBD2. The TCR originated in a man aged 50 to 59 with Graves' ophthalmopathy. The CDR3 loop is CASSQGSAGGSSYEQYF. CDR3 DNA sequence: TGCGCCAGCAGCCAAGGATCGGCGGGAGGGAGCTCCTACGAGCAGTACTTC.